This TCR beta chain was retrieved from a study of blood T cell repertoires in COVID-19 (dated by TCRdb to 2020 to 2021). For the study in its entirety: The collaborator samples originated in the United States, Italy and Spain and spanned the acute and convalescent phases of COVID-19. The repertoires were released in a freely available public database intended as a resource for research on the immune response to SARS-CoV-2. HLA class I and class II types, where available, came from metadata supplied by the sample provider rather than from assay-based typing. The samples were drawn from two sources: the first 160 participants of the ongoing ImmuneRACE study, and 950 to 1,500 subjects contributed by 6 global collaborators. A de-identified subject ID, COVID-19 status, age in years and sex were almost always included in the sample metadata. Subjects who had been exposed to COVID-19, were actively infected with it, or had recovered from it provided the deeply sampled blood TCRbeta repertoires that made up the dataset. The material from the prospective study consisted of cDNA or gDNA derived from T cells, B-cell-depleted T cells, or PBMCs.

Counted from cysteine to phenylalanine, this CDR3 has 16 amino acids. CDR3 DNA only is kept here, 48 bases in frame from base 1. V is trimmed back by 5 bases and J by 6 bases, and the junction contains 10 bases that no gene match accounts for. From the germline V gene (reference sequence), CDR1 is LNHNV and CDR2 is YYDKDF. What the work shows at the level of the full study, not this receptor alone: How much clinical and demographic metadata was included differed by source and by participant, and the metadata was provided uncurated.

For this clone: Its cognate antigen has yet to be identified. Base qualities are not recorded, but no much larger clone differs from it by a single base.

Enrolling through a virtual design, the prospective study's participants ranged in age from roughly 18 to 90 years and lived across around 25 United States geographic areas. In the prospective study, cohorts were assigned on the basis of participant-reported clinical history obtained from a screening survey and a study questionnaire. Mobile phlebotomists in the prospective study collected whole blood, serum and a nasopharyngeal or oropharyngeal swab from every participant. Additional blood draws and questionnaires over an approximately two-month period could optionally be provided by prospective study participants. Blood samples from the prospective study were shipped frozen or at room temperature prior to DNA extraction. The immunoSEQ Assay, a bias-controlled multiplex PCR, was used to amplify TCRbeta CDR3 regions from genomic DNA. On the authors' methods: Nucleated cell counts per sample were estimated from amplification of reference gene primers within the assay. Sequence reads were collapsed and filtered to measure the absolute abundance of every unique TCRbeta CDR3 rearrangement. Productive Simpson clonality was computed per sample as the square root of Simpson's diversity index over productive rearrangements. TCRdb retrieved this table from immuneACCESS and kept in-frame rearrangements only. Not all clones are present; in checked studies, unresolved V genes account for under half, and no reason is known for the remainder. Clone size and the V and J calls come from that table; the DNA yielded D and trimming. This sample has roughly 250,000 clones in its table, and around 87% of those were observed once. The ten largest make up just under 6.5% of the sample.

The TCR sequence derives from a woman younger than 45 with acute COVID-19. The chain uses TRBV15 and TRBJ2-1; TRBD2 aligns with 10 central bases. Sequencing used PBMCs or T cells enriched from blood (not recorded which). The CDR3 region has the sequence CATSGGRTSGPNEQFF. Here is the DNA: TGTGCCACCAGCGGTGGTAGGACTAGCGGTCCCAATGAGCAGTTCTTC.